This T cell receptor (gamma chain) emerged from a study of gamma-delta T cells after stem cell transplantation. This clone was picked up a small number of times. J was trimmed by 12 bases and V by 0 bases; bases with no gene match: 11. Looked up from germline, CDR1 is EGSTGY and CDR2 is YDSYTSSV. The CDR3 loop spans 13 amino acids. TCRdb redid clone calling on the RT-PCR reads using CATT. Counted here are some 4,500 gamma-chain clones, around 21% occurring once; the ten biggest clones make up around 3.4%. The sequencing input was gamma-delta T cells. The sequence was obtained from a human donor. It is not recorded whose cells these are; they may come from a transplant donor. The V call is TRGV4, the J call TRGJ1 or TRGJ2. This chain's CDR3 is CATWDGPGSRKLF. The CDR3 region has the DNA TGTGCCACCTGGGATGGGCCGGGAAGTCGGAAACTCTTT.